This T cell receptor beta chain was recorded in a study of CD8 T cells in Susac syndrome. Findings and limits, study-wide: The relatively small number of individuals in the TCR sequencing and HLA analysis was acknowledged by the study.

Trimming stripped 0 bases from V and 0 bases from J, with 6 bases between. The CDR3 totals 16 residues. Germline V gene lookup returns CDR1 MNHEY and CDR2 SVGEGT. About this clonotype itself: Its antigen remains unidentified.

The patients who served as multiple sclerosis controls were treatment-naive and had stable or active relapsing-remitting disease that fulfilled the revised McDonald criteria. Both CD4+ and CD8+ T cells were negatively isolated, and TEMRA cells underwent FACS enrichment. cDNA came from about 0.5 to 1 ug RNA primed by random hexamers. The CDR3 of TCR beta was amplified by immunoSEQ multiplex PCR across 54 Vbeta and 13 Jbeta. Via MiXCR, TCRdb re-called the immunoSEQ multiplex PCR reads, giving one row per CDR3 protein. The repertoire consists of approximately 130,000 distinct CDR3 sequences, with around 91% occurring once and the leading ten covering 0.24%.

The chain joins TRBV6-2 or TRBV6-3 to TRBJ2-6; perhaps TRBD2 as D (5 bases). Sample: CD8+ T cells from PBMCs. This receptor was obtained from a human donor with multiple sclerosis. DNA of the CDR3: TGTGCCAGCAGTTACTCAGGGAGCTCTGGGGCCAACGTCCTGACTTTC. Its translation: CASSYSGSSGANVLTF.